Below are 15 T cell receptor beta chains sequenced from a single sample in a study of T cells after yellow fever vaccination. MiXCR, applied by TCRdb to the 5' RACE reads, yields one record per CDR3 protein. The sample consists of over 250,000 distinct CDR3 sequences, 5.2% of them appearing once. The material sequenced was CD4+ T cells sorted from PBMCs, taken on the day of the yellow fever booster vaccination. All receptors derive from a man younger than 30 who received the YFV17D yellow fever vaccine.

The sample holds a few counts of this clonotype. V usage is TRBV2 and J usage is TRBJ2-7; 7 positions agree with TRBD1. In germline, CDR1 is SNHLY, CDR2 FYNNEI. The CDR3 spans 13 residues. V dropped 7 bases and J dropped 3; count of bases not matched to a gene: 6. This CDR3 reads CASTRDSGYEQYV. As DNA, the CDR3 is TGTGCCAGCACCAGGGACAGTGGCTACGAGCAGTACGTC.

The chain combines TRBV10-3 with TRBJ1-3, with D uncertain. V shed 9 bases and J shed 7 bases, with 10 bases lying between them. This CDR3 is 11 amino acids long. Germline values: CDR1 ENHRY, CDR2 SYGVKD. Written as DNA, the CDR3 is TGTGCCATTAACTCGGGGAACACCATATATTTT. Its protein is CAINSGNTIYF.

This clonotype was picked up a small number of times. The chain is built from TRBV12-3 or TRBV12-4 and TRBJ2-3, with TRBD1 matching 9 bases. The CDR3 consists of 16 residues. V gave up 8 bases and J gave up 2 bases; unmatched junction bases: 11. The CDR3 coding sequence is TGTGCCAGCGGGACCTACAGGGGGCTTTACACAGATACGCAGTATTTT. Residues: CASGTYRGLYTDTQYF.

The chain carries TRBV5-1 and TRBJ2-5, with D possibly being TRBD2 (6 bases). V was shortened by 3 bases and J by 9 bases, with 15 bases between the two germline ends. CDR1 is SGHRS and CDR2 is YFSETQ in the germline V gene. The CDR3 is 13 residues long. The CDR3 protein is CASSWGVRDAQYF. The CDR3 DNA follows: TGCGCCAGCAGCTGGGGGGTCAGGGATGCCCAGTACTTC.

The V gene is TRBV7-7, the J gene TRBJ2-3; D not certain. CDR1 SSHAT and CDR2 FNYEAQ come from the germline V gene (reference sequence). V lost 5 bases and J 5 bases, leaving 11 bases between the germline ends. CDR3 size: 13 residues. The CDR3 DNA is TGTGCCAGCAGCCTCATTAAGGGAGATACGCAGTATTTT. Protein: CASSLIKGDTQYF.

This clonotype was seen a few times. The rearrangement uses TRBV4-3 and TRBJ2-1, with 7 positions matching TRBD1. CDR3 length: 16 amino acids. Germline CDR1 and CDR2: LGHNA and YSLEER. Germline trimming cut 1 base from V and 4 bases from J; bases unmatched to any gene: 7. The CDR3 loop reads CASSQGQTGEYNEQFF. In DNA, the CDR3 is TGCGCCAGCAGCCAAGGTCAAACAGGGGAATACAATGAGCAGTTCTTC.

The chain uses TRBV24-1 and TRBJ1-2; D gene uncertain. CDR1 KGHDR and CDR2 SFDVKD come from the germline V gene. V shed 1 base and J shed 8 bases, with 10 bases lying between them. This CDR3 contains 13 residues. DNA of the CDR3: TGTGCCACCAGTGATTTTGAAGGTTCCGGCTACACCTTC. Its translation is CATSDFEGSGYTF.

This clonotype was detected only a few times. This rearrangement joins TRBV3-1 to TRBJ1-4, with D tentatively TRBD1 (5 bases). The CDR3 is made up of 16 amino acids. Deletions cut 1 base from V and 4 bases from J, with 13 bases between. In germline, CDR1 is LGHDT, CDR2 YNNKEL (reference sequence). In nucleotides, the CDR3 is TGTGCCAGCAGCCAAGTTGGGGGGGGACTTAATGAAAAACTGTTTTTT. Protein sequence: CASSQVGGGLNEKLFF.

This clonotype was seen repeatedly, ten times or more. The chain employs TRBV9 and TRBJ2-3, with TRBD2 matching over 8 bases. Losses at the gene ends were 0 bases for V and 5 bases for J; bases not matched to a gene: 5. CDR1 is SGDLS and CDR2 is YYNGEE in the germline V gene. The CDR3 extends over 15 amino acids. CDR3 DNA: TGTGCCAGCAGCGTAGACGGGGGGGTGCTAGATACGCAGTATTTT. This sequence encodes CASSVDGGVLDTQYF.

This clonotype was counted a few times. The chain recombines TRBV11-2 with TRBJ1-2; 11 nucleotides agree with TRBD1. This CDR3 has 15 amino acids. V shed 4 bases and J 0 bases; nucleotides not matched to a gene: 1. Germline loops: CDR1 SGHAT, CDR2 FQNNGV. The CDR3 region is CASSWGQGANYGYTF. Written as DNA, the CDR3 is TGTGCCAGCAGCTGGGGACAGGGGGCTAACTATGGCTACACCTTC.

The chain carries TRBV10-3 and TRBJ1-3, with a weak D call TRBD1 (6 bases). The germline gives CDR1 ENHRY, CDR2 SYGVKD. The CDR3 totals 15 residues. Trimming left V 5 bases short and J 0 bases short, with 11 bases between. DNA of the CDR3: TGTGCCATCAGTACAGGGTCCCCCTCTGGAAACACCATATATTTT. It translates to CAISTGSPSGNTIYF.

This clonotype was seen a handful of times. This chain joins TRBV6-1 and TRBJ1-3; D call uncertain. V was clipped by 1 base and J by 0 bases, with 7 bases between them. Germline lookup yields CDR1 MNHNS and CDR2 SASEGT. The CDR3 length is 15 residues. The CDR3 loop is CASSEGPSSGNTIYF. The CDR3 DNA is TGTGCCAGCAGTGAAGGTCCGAGCTCTGGAAACACCATATATTTT.

This clonotype was seen ten or more times. The rearrangement uses TRBV7-2 and TRBJ2-3, with TRBD2 identical over 8 bases. The CDR3 extends over 13 amino acids. The J segment lost 6 bases and the V segment lost 6 bases, leaving 5 bases of the junction unmatched. Per the germline V gene, CDR1 is SGHTA and CDR2 is FQGNSA. The CDR3 DNA sequence: TGTGCCAGCAGACAAATAGCGGGGGATACGCAGTATTTT. Translated: CASRQIAGDTQYF.

This clonotype was counted a few times. The chain is built from TRBV6-2 or TRBV6-3 and TRBJ2-7; TRBD1 matches 10 bases. CDR1 and CDR2 from the germline V gene are MNHEY and SVGEGT. This CDR3 region has 16 residues. V gave up 5 bases and J gave up 4 bases; unmatched junction bases: 11. CDR3 protein: CASSPPLGQGRYEQYV. In DNA, the CDR3 is TGTGCCAGCAGTCCCCCATTGGGACAGGGGAGATACGAGCAGTACGTC.

The rearrangement joins TRBV5-4 to TRBJ2-7; D might be TRBD2 (5 bases). V was clipped by 4 bases and J by 3 bases, with 14 bases between them. Germline V lookup: CDR1 SGHNT, CDR2 YYREEE (reference sequence). The CDR3 has 14 residues. CDR3 nucleotide sequence: TGTGCCAGCAGCCCTCGGGGTGTAAGCTACGAGCAGTACTTC. Encoded protein: CASSPRGVSYEQYF.